This record looks at one T cell receptor (beta chain) sequence and its context. The data were produced by immunoSEQ multiplex PCR, yet TCRdb's version contains in-frame clones alone and is incomplete. The sample includes about 33,000 clones, approximately 84% seen only once; the top ten take roughly 1.2%. The data were obtained in a study of T cells in narcolepsy. The CDR3 has 17 amino acids. Germline assignment: CDR1 MDHEN and CDR2 SYDVKM. V shed 5 bases and J shed 2 bases, with 19 bases lying between them. The receptor comes from a human donor with narcolepsy. The chain employs TRBV28 and TRBJ1-5; tentative D call: TRBD1 (6 bases). The sample was CD45RA- memory CD4+ T cells from PBMCs. CDR3: CASSIPVGALGNQPQHF. The CDR3 DNA follows: TGTGCCAGCAGTATCCCCGTGGGGGCGCTAGGCAATCAGCCCCAGCATTTT. The full variable domain, with the rest looked up from reference TRBV28 and TRBJ1-5, is DVKVTQSSRYLVKRTGEKVFLECVQDMDHENMFWYRQDPGLGLRLIYFSYDVKMKEKGDIPEGYSVSREKKERFSLILESASTNQTSMYLCASSIPVGALGNQPQHFGDGTRLSIL.